These 22 T cell receptor beta chains came from one sample sequenced in a study of blood T cell repertoires in COVID-19 (dated by TCRdb to 2019 to 2021). The library was built by means of the immunoSEQ multiplex PCR assay. This is the immuneACCESS table as TCRdb keeps it, with only in-frame sequences that have V and J called. A part of the clones is gone; compared with another copy, unresolved V genes explain less than half, and the rest is unexplained. The sample data list 300,000 to 500,000 clones, and over 75% of these were observed just once. Clones ranked in the top ten supply 0.9% to 1% of the sample. The material sequenced was PBMCs or T cells enriched from blood (not recorded which). The receptors stem from a woman between 25 and 40 years old with acute COVID-19.

This chain connects TRBV7-9 to TRBJ2-7; 8 bases fit TRBD2. From germline, CDR1 is SEHNR and CDR2 FQNEAQ (reference sequence). The CDR3 has 17 amino acids. V dropped 5 bases and J dropped 2; count of bases not matched to a gene: 14. The CDR3 region has the DNA TGTGCCAGCAGCCTAACCTCGGGGGGGGGCTTCACCTACGAGCAGTACTTC. This codes for CASSLTSGGGFTYEQYF.

This chain connects TRBV20-1 to TRBJ2-2; 14 bases map to TRBD2. The germline V gene encodes CDR1 DFQATT and CDR2 SNEGSKA (reference sequence). The J segment lost 4 bases and the V segment lost 3 bases, leaving 10 bases of the junction unmatched. This CDR3 has 18 residues. CDR3 residues: CSASLGPGTSGGTGELFF. In nucleotides, the CDR3 is TGCAGTGCTAGTCTAGGGCCCGGGACTAGCGGGGGCACCGGGGAGCTGTTTTTT.

The chain joins TRBV19 to TRBJ1-5; the match to TRBD1 covers 9 bases. This CDR3 spans 14 amino acids. The V and J ends lost 6 bases and 7 bases, in that order; junction bases with no gene match: 7. Germline-derived CDR1 and CDR2 are LNHDA and SQIVND (reference sequence). The CDR3 sequence: CASSSDRGGQPQHF. In DNA, the CDR3 is TGTGCCAGTAGCTCGGACAGGGGAGGACAGCCCCAGCATTTT.

This clone was picked up a small number of times. This chain connects TRBV7-9 to TRBJ1-6; 10 positions agree with TRBD1. The germline gives CDR1 SEHNR, CDR2 FQNEAQ (reference sequence). J gave up 9 bases and V 0 bases, and 2 bases lay outside the gene matches. The CDR3 has 15 amino acids. DNA of the CDR3: TGTGCCAGCAGCTTAGCGGGACAGGGGATTTCACCCCTCCACTTT. This translates into CASSLAGQGISPLHF. Variable domain in full (rest from reference TRBV7-9 and TRBJ1-6): DTGVSQNPRHKITKRGQNVTFRCDPISEHNRLYWYRQTLGQGPEFLTYFQNEAQLEKSRLLSDRFSAERPKGSFSTLEIQRTEQGDSAMYLCASSLAGQGISPLHFGNGTRLTVT.

The gene calls are TRBV19 and TRBJ2-2; 7 bases are a match to TRBD1. The germline CDR1 and CDR2 sequences are LNHDA and SQIVND (reference sequence). V lost 3 bases, J lost 3 bases, and 10 bases stayed unmatched. This CDR3 spans 17 amino acids. CDR3 sequence reads: CASSIDTWDSYTGELFF. CDR3 sequence (DNA): TGTGCCAGTAGTATCGATACGTGGGACAGCTACACCGGGGAGCTGTTTTTT. Full variable domain (rest looked up from reference TRBV19 and TRBJ2-2): DGGITQSPKYLFRKEGQNVTLSCEQNLNHDAMYWYRQDPGQGLRLIYYSQIVNDFQKGDIAEGYSVSREKKESFPLTVTSAQKNPTAFYLCASSIDTWDSYTGELFFGEGSRLTVL.

V is TRBV7-8 and J is TRBJ2-1; D might be TRBD1 (5 bases). CDR3 size: 17 residues. The V gene lost 0 bases and the J gene lost 5 bases, with 17 bases spanning the gap. Germline CDR1 SGHVS, CDR2 FQNEAQ. CDR3 protein: CASSLAKQVYPHNEQFF. The CDR3 region has the DNA TGTGCCAGCAGCTTAGCGAAACAGGTATACCCCCACAATGAGCAGTTCTTC.

Comments on this clone: The same CDR3 is also encoded by other DNA sequences in this sample. The chain carries TRBV6-5 and TRBJ1-4; 9 bases map to TRBD1. Germline V gene data show CDR1 as MNHEY and CDR2 as SVGAGI. The J segment lost 7 bases and the V segment lost 0 bases, leaving 3 bases of the junction unmatched. The CDR3 is 15 amino acids. As DNA, the CDR3 is TGTGCCAGCAGTTACTCGACAGGGGGGGGTGAAAAACTGTTTTTT. Its protein is CASSYSTGGGEKLFF.

The chain recombines TRBV19 with TRBJ1-1, with D possibly matching TRBD1 (6 bases). The CDR3 is 16 amino acids. V was shortened by 6 bases and J by 1 base, with 18 bases between the two germline ends. Per the germline V gene, CDR1 is LNHDA and CDR2 is SQIVND (reference sequence). The DNA of the CDR3 is TGTGCCAGTAGCCCTCAGGGGCTCCTGGGGAACACTGAAGCTTTCTTT. Its translation: CASSPQGLLGNTEAFF.

This clone has only one observation. The chain links TRBV19 to TRBJ1-5; tentatively, D is TRBD1 (5 bases). CDR1 is LNHDA and CDR2 is SQIVND in the germline V gene (reference sequence). CDR3 size: 14 residues. Deletions cut 4 bases from V and 3 bases from J, with 10 bases between. The CDR3 sequence: CASSTRQLNQPQHF. Here the CDR3 DNA reads TGTGCCAGTAGTACCAGACAGCTCAATCAGCCCCAGCATTTT.

The chain has TRBV2 and TRBJ1-5; 8 nucleotides line up with TRBD1. CDR3 length: 17 amino acids. Germline CDR1 reads SNHLY; CDR2 reads FYNNEI. With 6 bases clipped from V and 0 bases from J, the junction kept 10 bases outside the gene matches. For the CDR3, the DNA is TGTGCCAGCAGAATTGGACAGGGCCGAAATAGCAATCAGCCCCAGCATTTT. Translating gives CASRIGQGRNSNQPQHF.

The rearrangement uses TRBV6-5 and TRBJ1-5; the D is unclear. The CDR3 is 14 amino acids. The ends were cut back, 8 bases at V and 4 bases at J, with 15 bases in the middle. Germline assignment: CDR1 MNHEY and CDR2 SVGAGI. In nucleotides, the CDR3 is TGTGCCAGCCGCCGGGAGACTTCTAATCAGCCCCAGCATTTT. Its translation: CASRRETSNQPQHF.

The chain recombines TRBV7-8 with TRBJ2-7; possibly TRBD1 for D (5 bases). The V end lost 1 base, the J end lost 0 bases, and 13 bases lay between the germline ends. The germline gives CDR1 SGHVS, CDR2 FQNEAQ. The CDR3 length is 16 residues. The CDR3 region has the DNA TGTGCCAGCAGCTTAGGAGACAGCGTTGTCTCCTACGAGCAGTACTTC. Translating gives CASSLGDSVVSYEQYF. Full variable domain (outside the CDR3, taken from reference TRBV7-8 and TRBJ2-7): GAGVSQSPRYKVAKRGQDVALRCDPISGHVSLFWYQQALGQGPEFLTYFQNEAQLDKSGLPSDRFFAERPEGSVSTLKIQRTQQEDSAVYLCASSLGDSVVSYEQYFGPGTRLTVT.

There are a few counts of this clone. The CDR3 sequence is CASSVSTGVNQPQHF. The CDR3, as DNA: TGTGCCAGTAGTGTTTCGACAGGGGTCAATCAGCCCCAGCATTTT. The chain carries TRBV19 and TRBJ1-5; 8 bases align to TRBD1. Unmatched junction bases numbered 6, after V lost 5 bases and J lost 3 bases. The CDR3 has 15 amino acids. Germline loops: CDR1 LNHDA, CDR2 SQIVND (reference sequence).

The chain links TRBV4-3 to TRBJ2-3, with a weak D call TRBD2 (5 bases). V shed 0 bases and J shed 0 bases, with 10 bases lying between them. The CDR3 has 16 amino acids. Germline loops: CDR1 LGHNA, CDR2 YSLEER. Here the CDR3 reads CASSQDSAVSTDTQYF. CDR3 DNA: TGCGCCAGCAGCCAAGATAGCGCGGTTAGCACAGATACGCAGTATTTT.

The chain carries TRBV10-3 and TRBJ2-3, with TRBD2 matching over 11 bases. This CDR3 comprises 16 residues. V lost 0 bases, J lost 6 bases, and 5 bases stayed unmatched. CDR1 and CDR2 from the germline V gene are ENHRY and SYGVKD. The CDR3 nucleotides read TGTGCCATCAGTGAGTCGGGTAGCGGGGGGGCCGATACGCAGTATTTT. It is translated as CAISESGSGGADTQYF.

The chain employs TRBV7-6 and TRBJ1-4; 10 nucleotides align to TRBD1. Germline V lookup: CDR1 SGHVS, CDR2 FNYEAQ. J gave up 7 bases and V 5 bases, and 4 bases lay outside the gene matches. The CDR3 runs to 14 residues. CDR3 in DNA: TGTGCCAGCAGCCTGGGGACAGGGGTTGAAAAACTGTTTTTT. Translation: CASSLGTGVEKLFF.

The chain joins TRBV14 to TRBJ1-2; no definite D call. This CDR3 has 13 residues. Germline V lookup: CDR1 SGHDN, CDR2 FVKESK. Trimming took off 4 bases at V and 3 bases at J, with 9 bases between the two ends. The CDR3 sequence: CASSRIEDYGYTF. The DNA for the CDR3 is TGTGCCAGCAGCCGCATAGAAGACTATGGCTACACCTTC.

The chain uses TRBV7-2 and TRBJ2-5; 8 bases match TRBD2. The V and J ends lost 0 bases and 2 bases, in that order; junction bases with no gene match: 8. Germline values: CDR1 SGHTA, CDR2 FQGNSA. CDR3 length equals 17 residues. The chain's CDR3 is CASSLAFAGGTQETQYF. DNA of the CDR3: TGTGCCAGCAGCTTAGCGTTTGCGGGGGGTACACAAGAGACCCAGTACTTC. Full variable domain (remainder filled in from reference TRBV7-2 and TRBJ2-5): GAGVSQSPSNKVTEKGKDVELRCDPISGHTALYWYRQSLGQGLEFLIYFQGNSAPDKSGLPSDRFSAERTGGSVSTLTIQRTQQEDSAVYLCASSLAFAGGTQETQYFGPGTRLLVL.

The chain combines TRBV21-1 with TRBJ1-5; TRBD1 reflects the table's D call only, with no check against the DNA. TRBV21-1 is marked as a pseudogene. The CDR3 runs to 16 residues. The CDR3 reads CASSQYTGYGNQPQHF. CDR3 nucleotides: TGTGCCAGCAGTCAATACACAGGTTATGGCAATCAGCCCCAGCATTTT.

The chain recombines TRBV6-5 with TRBJ1-2; TRBD1 matches 11 bases. The CDR3 is made up of 15 amino acids. CDR1 is MNHEY and CDR2 is SVGAGI in the germline V gene. V lost 4 bases and J lost 4; bases outside the gene matches: 5. CDR3 region: CASSFGGTGGYGYTF. Written as DNA, the CDR3 is TGTGCCAGCAGTTTCGGGGGGACAGGGGGCTATGGCTACACCTTC.

The V call is TRBV19, the J call TRBJ2-7; TRBD2 might be the D (6 bases). From germline, CDR1 is LNHDA and CDR2 SQIVND (reference sequence). V gave up 6 bases and J gave up 1 base, with 10 bases separating them. The CDR3 is 13 residues long. As DNA, the CDR3 is TGTGCCAGTAGGATTAGCGGATCCTACGAGCAGTACTTC. Amino acids: CASRISGSYEQYF.

The chain joins TRBV7-2 to TRBJ2-1; TRBD2 matches at 8 bases. CDR1 and CDR2 (germline): SGHTA, FQGNSA. The junction had 3 bases not matched to a gene; V was cut back by 0 bases and J by 8 bases. CDR3 length equals 14 residues. The CDR3 sequence is CASSLARGGYEQFF. The CDR3 nucleotides are TGTGCCAGCAGCTTAGCCCGGGGGGGCTATGAGCAGTTCTTC.